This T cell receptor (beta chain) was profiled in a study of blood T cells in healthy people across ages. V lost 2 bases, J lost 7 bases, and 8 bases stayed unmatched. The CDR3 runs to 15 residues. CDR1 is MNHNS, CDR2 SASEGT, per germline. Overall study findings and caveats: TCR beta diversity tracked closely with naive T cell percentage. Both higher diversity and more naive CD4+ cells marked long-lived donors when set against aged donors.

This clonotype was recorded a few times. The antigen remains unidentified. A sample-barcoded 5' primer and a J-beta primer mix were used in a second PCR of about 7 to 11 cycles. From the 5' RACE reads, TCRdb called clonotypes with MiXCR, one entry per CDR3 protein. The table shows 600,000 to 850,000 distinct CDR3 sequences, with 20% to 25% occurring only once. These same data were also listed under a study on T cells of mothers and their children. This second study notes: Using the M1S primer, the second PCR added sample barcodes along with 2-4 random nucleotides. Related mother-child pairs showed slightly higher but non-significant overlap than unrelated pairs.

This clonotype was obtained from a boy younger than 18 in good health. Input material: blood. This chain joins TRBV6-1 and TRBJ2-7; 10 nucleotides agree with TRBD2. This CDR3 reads CASSEFTSGVIEQYF. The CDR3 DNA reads TGTGCCAGCAGTGAATTTACTAGCGGGGTCATTGAGCAGTACTTC.